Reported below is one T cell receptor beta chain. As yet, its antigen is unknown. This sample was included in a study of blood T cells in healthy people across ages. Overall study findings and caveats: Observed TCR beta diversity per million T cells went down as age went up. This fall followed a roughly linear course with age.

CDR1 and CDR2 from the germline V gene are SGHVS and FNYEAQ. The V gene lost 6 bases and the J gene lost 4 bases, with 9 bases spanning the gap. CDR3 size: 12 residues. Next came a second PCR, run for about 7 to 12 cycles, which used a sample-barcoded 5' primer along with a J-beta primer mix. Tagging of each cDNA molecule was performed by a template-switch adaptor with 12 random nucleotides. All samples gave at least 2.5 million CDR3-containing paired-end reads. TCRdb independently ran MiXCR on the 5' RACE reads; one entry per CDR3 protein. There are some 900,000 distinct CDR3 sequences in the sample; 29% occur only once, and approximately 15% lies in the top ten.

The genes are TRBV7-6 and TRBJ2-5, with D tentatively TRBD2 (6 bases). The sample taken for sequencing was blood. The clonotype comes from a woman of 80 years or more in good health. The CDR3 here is CASSRERETQYF. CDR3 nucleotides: TGTGCCAGCAGTCGGGAGAGAGAGACCCAGTACTTC.